Shown below are 16 T cell receptor beta chains from a single sample sequenced in a study of Tregs in tolerant kidney transplant recipients. The assay was immunoSEQ multiplex PCR, and TCRdb's table has in-frame clones only and misses some. Of about 60,000 clones in the sample, roughly 90% were seen once. Sample: CD8+ T cells from blood, taken before the transplant. These TCRs come from a human donor who received a combined kidney and bone marrow transplant.

The chain recombines TRBV7-3 with TRBJ2-3; 16 nucleotides agree with TRBD2. CDR3 size: 16 residues. Germline V gene sequence: CDR1 SGHTA, CDR2 FQGTGA. V lost 5 bases to trimming and J lost 6 bases; unmatched junction nucleotides: 5. In DNA form, the CDR3 reads TGTGCCAGCAGCGTGGGACTAGCGGGAGGGCCGGATACGCAGTATTTT. Translation gives CASSVGLAGGPDTQYF.

The chain employs TRBV23-1 and TRBJ2-2, with 7 bases fitting TRBD1. TRBV23-1 is annotated as an ORF whose role is uncertain. After removal of 7 bases from V and 4 bases from J, the junction contained 6 bases not matched to a gene. This CDR3 has 14 residues. The CDR3 bases are TGCGCCAGCATCCGGGACAGACCCACCGGGGAGCTGTTTTTT. Its translation: CASIRDRPTGELFF.

V is TRBV19 and J is TRBJ1-1; D is unresolved. The CDR3 has 15 residues. Trimming took off 2 bases at V and 2 bases at J, with 12 bases between the two ends. Germline V gene sequence: CDR1 LNHDA, CDR2 SQIVND (reference sequence). CDR3 bases: TGTGCCAGTAGTATAAACTGGTCTCCTAACACTGAAGCTTTCTTT. Protein: CASSINWSPNTEAFF.

The chain employs TRBV7-9 and TRBJ1-5; 9 nucleotides align to TRBD1. J lost 11 bases, V lost 3 bases, and 14 bases had no gene match. CDR1 and CDR2 (germline): SEHNR, FQNEAQ (reference sequence). This CDR3 has 16 residues. The CDR3 sequence: CASSLHGTGKVAAQHF. The CDR3 nucleotides read TGTGCCAGCAGCTTGCACGGGACAGGGAAGGTTGCGGCCCAGCATTTT.

The gene calls are TRBV15 and TRBJ2-2; D uncertain. Trimming shortened V by 3 bases and J by 7 bases, and 24 bases separated the two germline ends. The CDR3 totals 18 residues. The V gene's germline CDR1 is LNHNV and CDR2 YYDKDF (reference sequence). CDR3 in DNA: TGTGCCACCAGCAGCACTCTGGGCACCCCAGGTTTGGGCGGGGAGCTGTTTTTT. Translation: CATSSTLGTPGLGGELFF.

V gene TRBV9 combines with J gene TRBJ2-3; 9 positions agree with TRBD1. Germline CDR1 is SGDLS and CDR2 is YYNGEE. J lost 5 bases, V lost 4 bases, and 8 bases had no gene match. The CDR3 totals 15 residues. The DNA for the CDR3 is TGTGCCAGCAGCCCTAGTTGGGGACAGGGAGATACGCAGTATTTT. Translated, it gives CASSPSWGQGDTQYF. The full variable domain, completed using reference TRBV9 and TRBJ2-3, is DSGVTQTPKHLITATGQRVTLRCSPRSGDLSVYWYQQSLDQGLQFLIQYYNGEERAKGNILERFSAQQFPDLHSELNLSSLELGDSALYFCASSPSWGQGDTQYFGPGTRLTVL.

The rearrangement uses TRBV13 and TRBJ2-5; tentative D call: TRBD2 (6 bases). The end of the DNA is better explained by TRBJ2-7, so the J call may be wrong. The CDR3 has 17 residues. The germline V gene encodes CDR1 PRHDT and CDR2 FYEKMQ (reference sequence). CDR3 loop: CASSLDGLSGDSYEQYF. CDR3 DNA: TGTGCCAGCAGCTTAGACGGTCTTAGCGGAGACTCCTACGAGCAGTACTTC.

The chain has TRBV18 and TRBJ2-7; the match to TRBD1 covers 9 bases. V was clipped by 5 bases and J by 6 bases; unmatched bases: 11. Germline lookup yields CDR1 KGHSH and CDR2 LQKENI. The CDR3 is made up of 15 amino acids. The CDR3 region has the DNA TGTGCCAGCTCAGATTCTACGGGACAGGGCGCCGAGCAGTACTTC. This translates into CASSDSTGQGAEQYF.

The V call is TRBV9, the J call TRBJ1-3; no clear D gene. The V and J ends lost 0 bases and 4 bases respectively, with 11 bases between them. Per germline, CDR1 SGDLS and CDR2 YYNGEE. The length of the CDR3 is 15 residues. The CDR3 spells CASSVGFTPGNTIYF. CDR3 in DNA: TGTGCCAGCAGCGTAGGGTTTACTCCCGGAAACACCATATATTTT.

The chain joins TRBV4-3 to TRBJ2-1; D perhaps matches TRBD2 (5 bases). In germline, CDR1 is LGHNA, CDR2 YSLEER. The CDR3 runs 14 residues. V was shortened by 4 bases and J by 1 base, with 8 bases between the two germline ends. The CDR3 here is CASSPRGSYNEQFF. As DNA, the CDR3 is TGCGCCAGCAGCCCCCGGGGTTCCTACAATGAGCAGTTCTTC.

The chain is built from TRBV5-3 and TRBJ1-5; 7 bases map to TRBD1. TRBV5-3 is annotated as an ORF whose role is uncertain. The V segment lost 10 bases and the J segment 3 bases; nucleotides outside the gene matches: 19. This CDR3 contains 17 residues. In nucleotides, the CDR3 is TGTGCCTTTTTTACGGGGCTTGACAGGGACCCCAATCAGCCCCAGCATTTT. Protein product: CAFFTGLDRDPNQPQHF.

This chain joins TRBV5-1 and TRBJ1-1; unclear D gene. The CDR3 sequence is 15 residues long. V lost 0 bases to trimming and J lost 3 bases, with 12 bases between them. Germline V gives CDR1 SGHRS, CDR2 YFSETQ. CDR3 in DNA: TGCGCCAGCAGCTTGGTTCCGGACTCAGACACTGAAGCTTTCTTT. Protein: CASSLVPDSDTEAFF.

This clone was recorded once. The chain recombines TRBV7-2 with TRBJ2-5, with D possibly being TRBD1 (5 bases). Germline CDR1 is SGHTA and CDR2 is FQGNSA. Trimming left V 4 bases short and J 4 bases short, with 19 bases between. This CDR3 spans 16 amino acids. Here the CDR3 reads CASSYGLGAQAETQYF. DNA for the CDR3: TGTGCCAGCAGCTACGGATTAGGGGCTCAGGCAGAGACCCAGTACTTC. The whole variable domain, remainder taken from reference TRBV7-2 and TRBJ2-5, is GAGVSQSPSNKVTEKGKDVELRCDPISGHTALYWYRQSLGQGLEFLIYFQGNSAPDKSGLPSDRFSAERTGGSVSTLTIQRTQQEDSAVYLCASSYGLGAQAETQYFGPGTRLLVL.

The chain joins TRBV13 to TRBJ2-1, with D unclear. Per germline, CDR1 PRHDT and CDR2 FYEKMQ (reference sequence). The CDR3 sequence is 13 residues long. The V and J ends lost 8 bases and 11 bases respectively, with 19 bases between them. CDR3 in DNA: TGTGCCAGCGACTCCGCCGGTAGAAATCAGCAGTTCTTC. This translates into CASDSAGRNQQFF.

This chain links TRBV27 with TRBJ1-5; TRBD1 agrees at 7 bases. Trimming cost V 4 bases and J 6 bases; bases outside gene matches: 6. The CDR3 consists of 14 residues. CDR1 and CDR2 (germline): MNHEY, SMNVEV (reference sequence). The CDR3 DNA is TGTGCCAGCAGTTCAACAGGGGCAGCTCAGCCCCAGCATTTT. This encodes CASSSTGAAQPQHF.

The rearrangement joins TRBV7-9 to TRBJ1-5; TRBD1 agrees at 8 bases. The J segment lost 5 bases and the V segment lost 0 bases, leaving 0 bases of the junction unmatched. The germline CDR1 and CDR2 sequences are SEHNR and FQNEAQ (reference sequence). There are 14 residues in the CDR3. As DNA, the CDR3 is TGTGCCAGCAGCTTAGCACAGGGGGATCAGCCCCAGCATTTT. It yields the protein CASSLAQGDQPQHF.